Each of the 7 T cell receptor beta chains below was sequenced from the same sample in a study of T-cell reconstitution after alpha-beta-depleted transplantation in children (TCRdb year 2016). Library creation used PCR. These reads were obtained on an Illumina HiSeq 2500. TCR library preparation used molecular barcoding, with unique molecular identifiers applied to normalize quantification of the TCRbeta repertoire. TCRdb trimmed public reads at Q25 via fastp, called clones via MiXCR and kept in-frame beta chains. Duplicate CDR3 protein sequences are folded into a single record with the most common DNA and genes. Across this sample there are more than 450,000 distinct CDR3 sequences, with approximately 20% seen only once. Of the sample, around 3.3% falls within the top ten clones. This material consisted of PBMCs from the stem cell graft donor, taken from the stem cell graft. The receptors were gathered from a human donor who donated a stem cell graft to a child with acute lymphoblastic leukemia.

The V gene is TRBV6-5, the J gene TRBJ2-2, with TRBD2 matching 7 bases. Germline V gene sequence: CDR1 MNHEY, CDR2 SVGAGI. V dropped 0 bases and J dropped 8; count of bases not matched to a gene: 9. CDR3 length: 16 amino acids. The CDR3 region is CASSYSQSGVRGELFF. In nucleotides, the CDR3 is TGTGCCAGCAGTTACTCGCAAAGCGGGGTTAGGGGGGAGCTGTTTTTT.

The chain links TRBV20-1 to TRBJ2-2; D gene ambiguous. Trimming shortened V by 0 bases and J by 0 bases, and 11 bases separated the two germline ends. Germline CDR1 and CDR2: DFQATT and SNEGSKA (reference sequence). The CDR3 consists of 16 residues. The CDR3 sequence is CSARDVETANTGELFF. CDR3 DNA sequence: TGCAGTGCTAGAGATGTCGAGACGGCGAACACCGGGGAGCTGTTTTTT.

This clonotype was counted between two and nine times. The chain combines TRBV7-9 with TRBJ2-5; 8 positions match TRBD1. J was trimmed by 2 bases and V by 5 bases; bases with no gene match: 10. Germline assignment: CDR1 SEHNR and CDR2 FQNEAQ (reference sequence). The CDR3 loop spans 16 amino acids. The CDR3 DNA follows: TGTGCCAGCAGCCCGGGGACAGGTCCGACTCAAGAGACCCAGTACTTC. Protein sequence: CASSPGTGPTQETQYF. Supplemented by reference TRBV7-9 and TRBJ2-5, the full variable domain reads DTGVSQNPRHKITKRGQNVTFRCDPISEHNRLYWYRQTLGQGPEFLTYFQNEAQLEKSRLLSDRFSAERPKGSFSTLEIQRTEQGDSAMYLCASSPGTGPTQETQYFGPGTRLLVL.

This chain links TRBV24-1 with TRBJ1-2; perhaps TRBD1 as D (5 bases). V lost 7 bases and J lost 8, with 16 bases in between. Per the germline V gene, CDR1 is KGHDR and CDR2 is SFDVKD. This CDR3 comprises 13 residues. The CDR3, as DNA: TGTGCCACCAGGTCAGGGATCCTAAGCGGCTACACCTTC. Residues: CATRSGILSGYTF.

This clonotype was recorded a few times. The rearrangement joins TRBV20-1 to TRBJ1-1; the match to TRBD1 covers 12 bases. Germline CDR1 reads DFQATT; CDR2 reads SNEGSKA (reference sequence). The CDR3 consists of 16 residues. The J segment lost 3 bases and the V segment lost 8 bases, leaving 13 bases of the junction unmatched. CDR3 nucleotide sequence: TGCAGTCCTCCGGGACAGGGGGCGATCGAGTACACTGAAGCTTTCTTT. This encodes CSPPGQGAIEYTEAFF.

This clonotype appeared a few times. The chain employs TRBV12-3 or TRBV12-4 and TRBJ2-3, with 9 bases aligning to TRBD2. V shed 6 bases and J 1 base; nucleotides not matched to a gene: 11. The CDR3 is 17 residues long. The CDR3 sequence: CASSLALSSGGTDTQYF. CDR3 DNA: TGTGCCAGCAGCCTAGCCCTGTCTAGCGGGGGCACAGATACGCAGTATTTT.

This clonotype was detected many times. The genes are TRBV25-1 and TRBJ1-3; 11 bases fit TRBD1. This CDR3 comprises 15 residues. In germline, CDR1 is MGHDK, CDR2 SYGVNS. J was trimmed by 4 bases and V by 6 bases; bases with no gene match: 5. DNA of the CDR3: TGTGCCAGCAGCCTAGGGACAGGGGGAGGAAACACCATATATTTT. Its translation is CASSLGTGGGNTIYF.